These 18 T cell receptor beta chains originate from one sample sequenced in a study of response to subunit inactivated influenza vaccine. One entry per CDR3 protein, called by TCRdb with MiXCR from the RT-PCR reads. Found here are 450,000 to 700,000 distinct CDR3 sequences, roughly 15% of them singletons; the top ten hold roughly 11%. Source: PBMCs from blood, taken approximately 12 days after vaccination. Receptors originate from a man in his fifties or sixties who received an inactivated influenza vaccine.

About this clonotype: Relative to the germline gene, one junction end is altered; a read error may explain this. V and J are TRBV7-2 and TRBJ2-3; no clear D. The germline V gene encodes CDR1 SGHTA and CDR2 FQGNSA. The CDR3 runs 14 residues. The CDR3: CASSLSPAADTQSF. CDR3 nucleotide sequence: TGTGCCAGCAGCTTATCCCCTGCCGCGGATACGCAGTCTTTT.

The J gene is TRBJ2-2, the V gene TRBV6-2 or TRBV6-3; the D gene is possibly TRBD1 (5 bases). Germline lookup yields CDR1 MNHEY and CDR2 SVGEGT. This CDR3 comprises 15 residues. Trimming left V 4 bases short and J 1 base short, with 10 bases between. CDR3 in amino acids: CASSWQGLNTGELFF. CDR3 DNA sequence: TGTGCCAGCAGTTGGCAGGGATTGAACACCGGGGAGCTGTTTTTT.

V usage is TRBV29-1 and J usage is TRBJ2-3, with D perhaps TRBD2 (6 bases). Trimming stripped 6 bases from V and 4 bases from J, with 11 bases between. The CDR3 has 12 residues. Germline V gene sequence: CDR1 SQVTM, CDR2 ANQGSEA. The CDR3 DNA reads TGCAGCGTCCAACGGAGGGCAGATACGCAGTATTTT. It specifies CSVQRRADTQYF.

This chain links TRBV11-2 with TRBJ1-3; D ambiguous. The germline gives CDR1 SGHAT, CDR2 FQNNGV. V dropped 5 bases and J dropped 0 bases, with 11 bases sitting between them. The CDR3 has 15 residues. The CDR3 DNA follows: TGTGCCAGCAGCCCAAGCCCCCTCTCTGGAAACACCATATATTTT. Translation gives CASSPSPLSGNTIYF.

In this sample, this clonotype turned up a few times. The V and J genes are TRBV11-2 and TRBJ2-3; 11 bases map to TRBD2. Germline loops: CDR1 SGHAT, CDR2 FQNNGV. The CDR3 is 18 amino acids. V was clipped by 4 bases and J by 2 bases; unmatched bases: 11. CDR3 region: CASSSSLLAGVTTDTQYF. The DNA of the CDR3 is TGTGCCAGCAGCTCAAGCCTACTAGCGGGGGTGACCACAGATACGCAGTATTTT.

The table lists this clonotype with many counts. This sequence joins TRBV3-1 and TRBJ2-5; D unclear. V was trimmed by 0 bases and J by 4 bases, leaving 21 bases between them. The CDR3 covers 18 residues. Germline lookup yields CDR1 LGHDT and CDR2 YNNKEL (reference sequence). For the CDR3, the DNA is TGTGCCAGCAGCCAAGATAGTCTACTGGGCCCGAACAGAGAGACCCAGTACTTC. This encodes CASSQDSLLGPNRETQYF.

This clonotype has only a few counts. The chain is built from TRBV5-4 and TRBJ2-5; D is unclear. This CDR3 spans 14 amino acids. In germline, CDR1 is SGHNT, CDR2 YYREEE (reference sequence). Trimming left V 4 bases short and J 4 bases short, with 14 bases between. The CDR3 DNA reads TGTGCCAGCAGCCATTCGGCCTCTCGAGAGACCCAGTACTTC. Protein sequence: CASSHSASRETQYF.

The V call is TRBV7-2, the J call TRBJ1-2; D unresolved. This CDR3 region has 14 residues. V was shortened by 5 bases and J by 4 bases, with 14 bases between the two germline ends. Germline loops: CDR1 SGHTA, CDR2 FQGNSA. CDR3 sequence (DNA): TGTGCCAGCAGCAAGGGTACTAGGCCCTATGGCTACACCTTC. Its protein product is CASSKGTRPYGYTF.

This clonotype turned up a few times. CDR3 DNA: TGTGCCAGCAGCTGGGGGGCAGGGGGCCTTCGGGCCAACGTCCTGACTTTC. It yields the protein CASSWGAGGLRANVLTF. The chain joins TRBV5-5 to TRBJ2-6, with 8 bases fitting TRBD1. The junction had 10 bases not matched to a gene; V was cut back by 3 bases and J by 5 bases. The CDR3 loop spans 17 amino acids. Looked up from germline, CDR1 is SGHKS and CDR2 is YYEKEE (reference sequence).

This sequence joins TRBV27 and TRBJ1-6; TRBD1 matches 7 bases. CDR1 and CDR2 from the germline V gene are MNHEY and SMNVEV (reference sequence). V lost 2 bases to trimming and J lost 3 bases; unmatched junction nucleotides: 7. This CDR3 is built from 17 residues. CDR3 bases: TGTGCCAGCAGTTTAGCAGGGGGGTTCCTCTATAATTCACCCCTCCACTTT. It codes for CASSLAGGFLYNSPLHF.

This sequence joins TRBV4-2 and TRBJ2-7, with TRBD2 as a possible D gene (6 bases). The CDR3 contains 17 residues. V was shortened by 0 bases and J by 4 bases, with 19 bases between the two germline ends. Germline V gene lookup returns CDR1 LGHNA and CDR2 YNFKEQ. The CDR3 protein is CASSQDALRTGRYEQYF. In DNA form, the CDR3 reads TGTGCCAGCAGCCAAGATGCCCTTAGAACTGGGAGGTACGAGCAGTACTTC.

The genes are TRBV3-1 and TRBJ1-1, with TRBD1 identical over 8 bases. With 4 bases clipped from V and 5 bases from J, the junction kept 6 bases outside the gene matches. Germline CDR1 is LGHDT and CDR2 is YNNKEL (reference sequence). This CDR3 is 14 amino acids long. CDR3 nucleotide sequence: TGTGCCAGCAGCCCCAGGGGGCGTCGGACTGAAGCTTTCTTT. Its translation: CASSPRGRRTEAFF.

This clonotype was seen a handful of times. V is TRBV10-3 and J is TRBJ1-5; D is possibly TRBD1 (6 bases). The CDR3 extends over 16 amino acids. The germline gives CDR1 ENHRY, CDR2 SYGVKD. The ends were cut back, 0 bases at V and 1 base at J, with 10 bases in the middle. The CDR3 sequence: CAISESGHGSNQPQHF. The CDR3 DNA sequence: TGTGCCATCAGTGAGTCGGGACATGGGAGCAATCAGCCCCAGCATTTT.

This clonotype was detected only a few times. The chain carries TRBV25-1 and TRBJ2-7, with unresolved D. Germline V CDR1 and CDR2: MGHDK, SYGVNS. The CDR3 sequence is 15 residues long. The V end lost 2 bases, the J end lost 2 bases, and 13 bases lay between the germline ends. CDR3 residues: CASSEMGSSTYEQYF. DNA of the CDR3: TGTGCCAGCAGTGAAATGGGCAGCTCAACCTACGAGCAGTACTTC.

This clonotype was detected only a few times. The chain combines TRBV5-5 with TRBJ2-2, with D possibly being TRBD2 (6 bases). With 1 base removed from V and 3 bases from J, the gap between germline ends came to 10 bases. This CDR3 has 15 residues. Germline CDR1 reads SGHKS; CDR2 reads YYEKEE (reference sequence). The CDR3 coding sequence is TGTGCCAGCAGCTTGCCGGGAGTGGACACCGGGGAGCTGTTTTTT. The encoded protein is CASSLPGVDTGELFF.

This clonotype came up many times. This sequence joins TRBV7-2 and TRBJ2-1; maybe TRBD2 (7 bases). The CDR3 is made up of 15 amino acids. With 5 bases removed from V and 3 bases from J, the gap between germline ends came to 14 bases. Germline lookup yields CDR1 SGHTA and CDR2 FQGNSA. The CDR3 reads CASSSTGGNYNEQFF. The DNA for the CDR3 is TGTGCCAGCAGCAGTACGGGGGGCAACTACAATGAGCAGTTCTTC.

There are a few counts of this clonotype. The rearrangement uses TRBV20-1 and TRBJ2-7; D possibly corresponds to TRBD2 (6 bases). Per germline, CDR1 DFQATT and CDR2 SNEGSKA (reference sequence). The CDR3 is made up of 14 amino acids. V gave up 0 bases and J gave up 8 bases, with 17 bases separating them. Here the CDR3 DNA reads TGCAGTGCTAGAGATCCTAACCGGGACTTCAAGCAGTACTTC. It codes for CSARDPNRDFKQYF.

V gene TRBV11-2 combines with J gene TRBJ2-2; 13 bases match TRBD2. The CDR3 consists of 18 residues. With V trimmed by 5 bases and J by 7 bases, 13 bases remained unmatched. The germline CDR1 and CDR2 sequences are SGHAT and FQNNGV. CDR3 loop: CASSRTMTSGGINGELFF. CDR3 in DNA: TGTGCCAGCAGCCGCACGATGACTAGCGGGGGGATTAACGGGGAGCTGTTTTTT.